This T cell receptor beta chain was found in a study of PD-1 blockade in classical Hodgkin lymphoma. Data came from immunoSEQ multiplex PCR; TCRdb stores just in-frame clones and leaves some out. The table includes 57,000 or so clones, around 89% detected once. With 3 bases clipped from V and 8 bases from J, the junction kept 8 bases outside the gene matches. This CDR3 comprises 15 residues. Germline V gene lookup returns CDR1 SEHNR and CDR2 FQNEAQ (reference sequence). The patients all showed relapse after autologous stem cell transplantation, while their brentuximab vedotin exposure varied. This clone came up once.

This specimen consisted of peripheral blood mononuclear cells (PBMCs), obtained at baseline. This TCR was sampled from a human donor with classical Hodgkin lymphoma. The gene calls are TRBV7-9 and TRBJ2-1; 9 nucleotides agree with TRBD1. The CDR3 nucleotides are TGTGCCAGCAGCTTCATGGGACAGGGCGTCCATGAGCAGTTCTTC. Encoded protein: CASSFMGQGVHEQFF.